The table lists the clone carrying this TCR beta chain with a few counts. Sorting based on CD45RO/CCR7/CD25/CD127/CD95/CD27 separated CD4+ naive, central memory, regulatory and stem cell-like memory cells. Every bit of the isolated RNA underwent reverse transcription, so sequencing read expressed TCRB transcripts. The method was immunoSEQ multiplex PCR; TCRdb's version includes in-frame clones alone and lacks a portion of them. The sample consists of about 290,000 clones, under 8.5% of them appearing once. This record comes from a study of beta chain features in type 1 diabetes. There are 14 residues in the CDR3. Trimming took off 10 bases at V and 6 bases at J, with 16 bases between the two ends. The V gene's germline CDR1 is MDHEN and CDR2 SYDVKM.

Sequenced sample: central memory CD4+ T cells from blood. The TCR comes from a woman younger than 35 in good health. V usage is TRBV28 and J usage is TRBJ1-6; possibly TRBD1 for D (5 bases). CDR3 sequence (DNA): TGTGCCACACGGGGCCTAAAGACTAATTCACCCCTCCACTTT. It codes for CATRGLKTNSPLHF.